Below, 6 T cell receptor beta chains from the same sample are listed, as sequenced in a study of vaccination effects on CD4 cells after COVID-19. Antigen-specific CD4+ T cells were first expanded with viral peptide pools by the ViraFEST assay and only then sequenced. Following an approximately 11-day culture, CD4+ T cells were purified. The cohort was immunized with two doses of either the BNT162b2 or mRNA-1273 vaccine. The repertoire was sequenced with immunoSEQ multiplex PCR; TCRdb's copy has only in-frame clones and lacks some. In the table there are tens of thousands of clones, roughly 71% of which are singletons. The antigens of these receptors remain unknown. The sample consisted of CD4+ T cells from PBMCs cultured with HCoV-OC43 spike peptides, taken after COVID-19 vaccination. This sample's subset: HCoV-OC43 spike overlapping peptide pool stimulation. The source is a human donor who received a COVID-19 vaccine.

This sequence joins TRBV10-3 and TRBJ2-7; no clear D. From germline, CDR1 is ENHRY and CDR2 SYGVKD. The V end was cut by 10 bases, the J end by 0 bases, with 22 bases between. CDR3 length: 16 residues. CDR3 loop: CATKGTMAASSYEQYF. CDR3 nucleotides: TGTGCCACCAAGGGCACAATGGCGGCGAGCTCCTACGAGCAGTACTTC.

V is TRBV4-1 and J is TRBJ2-3, with D tentatively TRBD2 (5 bases). V lost 8 bases and J 3 bases, leaving 27 bases between the germline ends. This CDR3 is 18 amino acids long. Germline V CDR1 and CDR2: MGHRA, YSYEKL. The CDR3: CASHWGATHPPRTDTQYF. For the CDR3, the DNA is TGCGCCAGCCACTGGGGAGCGACCCACCCACCGAGGACAGATACGCAGTATTTT.

This chain links TRBV5-1 with TRBJ2-1; 7 nucleotides agree with TRBD2. This CDR3 contains 14 residues. Germline V CDR1 and CDR2: SGHRS, YFSETQ. The V gene end was trimmed by 3 bases and the J gene end by 8 bases; junction bases not matched to a gene: 8. The CDR3 reads CASSSGEGRDEQFF. The CDR3 DNA reads as TGCGCCAGCAGCTCGGGGGAGGGCCGCGATGAGCAGTTCTTC.

The table lists this clone with a few counts. V and J are TRBV18 and TRBJ1-5; D remains unclear. Trimming removed 0 bases from V and 2 bases from J, with 8 bases in between. Per the germline V gene, CDR1 is KGHSH and CDR2 is LQKENI. This CDR3 comprises 15 residues. This chain's CDR3 is CASSPPGAGNQPQHF. The CDR3 coding sequence is TGTGCCAGCTCACCACCTGGCGCCGGCAATCAGCCCCAGCATTTT.

This sequence joins TRBV7-2 and TRBJ2-7; 7 bases agree with TRBD2. This CDR3 spans 13 amino acids. Germline CDR1 SGHTA, CDR2 FQGNSA. V shed 3 bases, J shed 6 bases, and the junction held 5 bases outside the gene matches. For the CDR3, the DNA is TGTGCCAGCAGCTTGACTAGCAAGGGCGAGCAGTACTTC. Its translation: CASSLTSKGEQYF.

The chain combines TRBV6-5 with TRBJ2-7; either TRBD1 or TRBD2 may supply D (5 bases each). V was pared by 6 bases and J by 2 bases, with 14 bases between. The CDR3 consists of 14 residues. The germline gives CDR1 MNHEY, CDR2 SVGAGI. CDR3: CASSFQQGPYEQYF. DNA of the CDR3: TGTGCCAGCAGCTTCCAGCAGGGACCCTACGAGCAGTACTTC.